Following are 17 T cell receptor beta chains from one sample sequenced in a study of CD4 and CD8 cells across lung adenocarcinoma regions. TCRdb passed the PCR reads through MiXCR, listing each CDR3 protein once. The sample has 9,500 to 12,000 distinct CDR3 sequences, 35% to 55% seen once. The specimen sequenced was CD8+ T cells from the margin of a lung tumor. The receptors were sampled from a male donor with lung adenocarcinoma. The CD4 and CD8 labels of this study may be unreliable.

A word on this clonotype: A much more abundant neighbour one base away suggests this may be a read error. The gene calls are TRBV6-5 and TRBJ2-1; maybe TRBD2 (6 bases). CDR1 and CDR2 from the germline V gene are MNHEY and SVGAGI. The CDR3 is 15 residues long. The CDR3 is CANSYGRGPINEQFF. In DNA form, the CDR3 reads TGTGCCAACAGTTACGGGCGGGGCCCGATCAATGAGCAGTTCTTC.

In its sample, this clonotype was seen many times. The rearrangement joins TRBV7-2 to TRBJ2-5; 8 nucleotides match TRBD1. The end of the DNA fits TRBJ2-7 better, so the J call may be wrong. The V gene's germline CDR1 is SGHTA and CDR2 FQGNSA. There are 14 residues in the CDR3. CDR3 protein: CASSQRQGIYEQYF. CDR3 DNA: TGTGCCAGCAGCCAACGACAGGGGATTTACGAGCAGTACTTC.

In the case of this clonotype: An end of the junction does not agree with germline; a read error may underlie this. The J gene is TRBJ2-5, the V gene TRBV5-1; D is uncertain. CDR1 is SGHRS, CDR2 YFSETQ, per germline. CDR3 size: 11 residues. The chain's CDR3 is CASSDQETQYF. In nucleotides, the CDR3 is TGCGCCAGCAGCGACCAAGAGACGCAGTACTTC.

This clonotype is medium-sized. The CDR3 nucleotides read TGTGCCAGCAGCTTAGGGTCCGGAGACGGGGCCAACGTCCTGACTTTC. Translated, it gives CASSLGSGDGANVLTF. This chain uses TRBV11-2 with TRBJ2-6; D call uncertain. V was trimmed by 1 base and J by 4 bases, leaving 11 bases between them. The CDR3 is 16 residues long. Germline CDR1 and CDR2: SGHAT and FQNNGV.

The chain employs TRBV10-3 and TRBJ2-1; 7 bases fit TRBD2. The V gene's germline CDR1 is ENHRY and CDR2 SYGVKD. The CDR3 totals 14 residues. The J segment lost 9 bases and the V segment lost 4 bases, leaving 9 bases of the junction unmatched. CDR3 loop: CAISGGGSRGEQFF. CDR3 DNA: TGTGCCATCAGTGGCGGCGGGAGTCGGGGTGAGCAGTTCTTC.

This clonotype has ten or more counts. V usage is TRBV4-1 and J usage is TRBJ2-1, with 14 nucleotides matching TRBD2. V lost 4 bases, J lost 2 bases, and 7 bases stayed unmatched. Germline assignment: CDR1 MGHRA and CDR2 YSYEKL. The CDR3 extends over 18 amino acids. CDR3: CASSPGLAGGPTYNEQFF. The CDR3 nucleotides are TGCGCCAGCAGCCCCGGACTAGCGGGAGGCCCCACCTACAATGAGCAGTTCTTC.

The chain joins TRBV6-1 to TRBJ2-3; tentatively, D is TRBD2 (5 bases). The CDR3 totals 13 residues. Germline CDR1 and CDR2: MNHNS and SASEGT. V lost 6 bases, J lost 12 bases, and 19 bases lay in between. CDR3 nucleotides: TGTGCCAGCAGGAGCTCTAGCACAGAGACCCAGTATTTT. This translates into CASRSSSTETQYF.

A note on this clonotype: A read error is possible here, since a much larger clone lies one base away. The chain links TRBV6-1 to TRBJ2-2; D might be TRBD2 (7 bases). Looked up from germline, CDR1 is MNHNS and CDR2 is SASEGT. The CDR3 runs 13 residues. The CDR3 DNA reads TGTGCCAGCAGTGCCGGGGGGCCCGGGGAGCAGTTTTTT. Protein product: CASSAGGPGEQFF.

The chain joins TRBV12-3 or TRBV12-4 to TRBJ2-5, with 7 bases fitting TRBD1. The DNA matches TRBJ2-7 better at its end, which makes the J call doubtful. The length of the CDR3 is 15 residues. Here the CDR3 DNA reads TGTGCCAGCACTACCCGTAGACAGGGTGCCTACGAGCAGTACTTC. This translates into CASTTRRQGAYEQYF.

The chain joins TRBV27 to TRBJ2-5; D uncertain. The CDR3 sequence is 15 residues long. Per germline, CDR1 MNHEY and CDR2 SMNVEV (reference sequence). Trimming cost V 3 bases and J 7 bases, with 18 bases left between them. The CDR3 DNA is TGTGCCAGCAGTTTCGTCGCGCCCCACCGCGGGACCCAGTACTTC. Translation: CASSFVAPHRGTQYF.

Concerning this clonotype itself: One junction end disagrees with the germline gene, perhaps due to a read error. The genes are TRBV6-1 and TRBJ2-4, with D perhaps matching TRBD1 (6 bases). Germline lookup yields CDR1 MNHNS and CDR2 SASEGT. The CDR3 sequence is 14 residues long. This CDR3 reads CASSAGQGKDTQYF. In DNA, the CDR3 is TGTGCCAGCAGTGCGGGGCAGGGGAAAGACACTCAGTATTTC.

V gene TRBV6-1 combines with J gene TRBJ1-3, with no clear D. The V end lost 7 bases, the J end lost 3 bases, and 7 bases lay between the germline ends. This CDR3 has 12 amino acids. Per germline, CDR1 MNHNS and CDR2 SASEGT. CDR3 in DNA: TGTGCCAGCAATGATTTTGGAAACACCATATATTTT. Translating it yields CASNDFGNTIYF.

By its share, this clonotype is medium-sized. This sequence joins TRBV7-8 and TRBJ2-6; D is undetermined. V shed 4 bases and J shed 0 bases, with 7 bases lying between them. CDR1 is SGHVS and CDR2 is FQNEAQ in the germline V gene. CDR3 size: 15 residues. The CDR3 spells CASSSRISGANVLTF. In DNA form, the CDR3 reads TGTGCCAGCAGCTCGAGGATCTCTGGGGCCAACGTCCTGACTTTC.

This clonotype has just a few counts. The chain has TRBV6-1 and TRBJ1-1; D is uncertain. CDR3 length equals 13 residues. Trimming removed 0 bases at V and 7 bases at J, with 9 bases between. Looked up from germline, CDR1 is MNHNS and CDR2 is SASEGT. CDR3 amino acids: CASSEAGGVEAFF. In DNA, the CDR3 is TGTGCCAGCAGTGAAGCGGGTGGGGTTGAAGCTTTCTTT.

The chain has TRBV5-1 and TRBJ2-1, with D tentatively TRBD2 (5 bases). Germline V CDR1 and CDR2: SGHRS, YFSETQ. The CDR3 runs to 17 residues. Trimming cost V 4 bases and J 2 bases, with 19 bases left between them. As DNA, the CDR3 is TGCGCCAGCAGCCCCGGGGTCAGGTTTAGCACCTACAATGAGCAGTTCTTC. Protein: CASSPGVRFSTYNEQFF. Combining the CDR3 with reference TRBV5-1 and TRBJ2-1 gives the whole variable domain KAGVTQTPRYLIKTRGQQVTLSCSPISGHRSVSWYQQTPGQGLQFLFEYFSETQRNKGNFPGRFSGRQFSNSRSEMNVSTLELGDSALYLCASSPGVRFSTYNEQFFGPGTRLTVL.

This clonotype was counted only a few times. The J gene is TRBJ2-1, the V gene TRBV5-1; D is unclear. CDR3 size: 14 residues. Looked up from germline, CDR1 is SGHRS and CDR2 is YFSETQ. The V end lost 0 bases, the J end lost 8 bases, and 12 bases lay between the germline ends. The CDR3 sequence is CASSLETPVDEQFF. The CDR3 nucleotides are TGCGCCAGCAGCTTGGAAACACCGGTGGATGAGCAGTTCTTC.

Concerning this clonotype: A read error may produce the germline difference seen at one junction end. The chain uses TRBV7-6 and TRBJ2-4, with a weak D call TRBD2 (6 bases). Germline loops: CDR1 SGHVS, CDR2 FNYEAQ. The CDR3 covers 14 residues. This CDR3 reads CAISGLLSGDIQYF. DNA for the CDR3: TGTGCCATATCGGGACTGCTTTCCGGAGATATTCAGTACTTT.